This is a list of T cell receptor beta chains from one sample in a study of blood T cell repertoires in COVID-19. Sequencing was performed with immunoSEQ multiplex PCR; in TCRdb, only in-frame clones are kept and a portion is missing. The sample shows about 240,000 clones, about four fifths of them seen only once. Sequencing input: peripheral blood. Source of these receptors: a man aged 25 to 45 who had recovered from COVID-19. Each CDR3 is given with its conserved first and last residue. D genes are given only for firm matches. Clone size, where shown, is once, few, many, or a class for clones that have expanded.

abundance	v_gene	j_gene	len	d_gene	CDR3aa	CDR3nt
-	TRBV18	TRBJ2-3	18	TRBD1	CASSPLTPGQGVGDTQYF	TGTGCCAGCTCACCACTCACCCCCGGACAGGGGGTGGGAGATACGCAGTATTTT
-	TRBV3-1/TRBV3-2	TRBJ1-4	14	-	CASTHGGANEKLFF	TGTGCCAGCACACATGGGGGGGCAAATGAAAAACTGTTTTTT
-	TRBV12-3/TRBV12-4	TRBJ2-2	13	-	CASSPRDTGELFF	TGTGCCAGCAGTCCCAGGGACACCGGGGAGCTGTTTTTT
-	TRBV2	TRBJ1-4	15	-	CASSDPRETNEKLFF	TGTGCCAGCAGTGATCCCCGAGAAACTAATGAAAAACTGTTTTTT
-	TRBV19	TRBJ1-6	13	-	CASSDRPNSPLHF	TGTGCCAGTAGCGACAGGCCTAATTCACCCCTCCACTTT
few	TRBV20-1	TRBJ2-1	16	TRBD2	CSASSLAGGRDNEQFF	TGCAGTGCTAGTTCACTAGCGGGGGGGCGGGACAATGAGCAGTTCTTC
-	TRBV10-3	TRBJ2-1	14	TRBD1	CAIRRGQGGNEQFF	TGTGCCATCAGGAGGGGACAGGGGGGGAATGAGCAGTTCTTC
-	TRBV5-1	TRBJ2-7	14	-	CASSLHPGQYEQYF	TGCGCCAGCAGCTTGCATCCAGGTCAATACGAGCAGTACTTC
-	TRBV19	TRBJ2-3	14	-	CASSRGLGGDTQYF	TGTGCCAGTAGTAGGGGACTTGGGGGAGATACGCAGTATTTT
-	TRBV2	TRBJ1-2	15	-	CASSEDGEHRYGYTF	TGTGCCAGCAGTGAAGACGGAGAACACCGCTATGGCTACACCTTC
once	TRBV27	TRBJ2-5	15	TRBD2	CASSRLAGGQETQYF	TGTGCCAGCAGTAGACTAGCGGGGGGTCAAGAGACCCAGTACTTC
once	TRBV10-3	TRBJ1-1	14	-	CAISPLGMNTEAFF	TGTGCCATCAGCCCTTTGGGCATGAACACTGAAGCTTTCTTT
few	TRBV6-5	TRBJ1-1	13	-	CASIIAGRTEAFF	TGTGCCAGCATCATAGCGGGGCGCACTGAAGCTTTCTTT
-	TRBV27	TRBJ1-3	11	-	CATGGGNTIYF	TGTGCCACCGGAGGAGGAAACACCATATATTTT
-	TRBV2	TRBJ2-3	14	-	CASSEQGYRNTQYF	TGTGCCAGCAGTGAACAGGGGTATCGAAATACGCAGTATTTT
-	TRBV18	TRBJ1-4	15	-	CASSPQGGANEKLFF	TGTGCCAGCTCACCCCAGGGTGGGGCTAATGAAAAACTGTTTTTT
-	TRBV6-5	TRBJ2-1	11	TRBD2	CASRGLAEQFF	TGTGCCAGCAGAGGACTAGCGGAGCAGTTCTTC
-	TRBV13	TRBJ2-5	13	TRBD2	CASSRGLAGGIDF	TGTGCCAGCAGCCGAGGACTAGCGGGGGGTATCGACTTC
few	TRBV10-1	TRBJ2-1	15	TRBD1	CASSHSGTGDGEQFF	TGCGCCAGCAGTCATTCCGGGACAGGTGATGGTGAGCAGTTCTTC
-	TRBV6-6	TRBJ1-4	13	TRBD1	CASRSDRALKLFF	TGTGCCAGCAGGTCCGACAGGGCTTTGAAACTGTTTTTT